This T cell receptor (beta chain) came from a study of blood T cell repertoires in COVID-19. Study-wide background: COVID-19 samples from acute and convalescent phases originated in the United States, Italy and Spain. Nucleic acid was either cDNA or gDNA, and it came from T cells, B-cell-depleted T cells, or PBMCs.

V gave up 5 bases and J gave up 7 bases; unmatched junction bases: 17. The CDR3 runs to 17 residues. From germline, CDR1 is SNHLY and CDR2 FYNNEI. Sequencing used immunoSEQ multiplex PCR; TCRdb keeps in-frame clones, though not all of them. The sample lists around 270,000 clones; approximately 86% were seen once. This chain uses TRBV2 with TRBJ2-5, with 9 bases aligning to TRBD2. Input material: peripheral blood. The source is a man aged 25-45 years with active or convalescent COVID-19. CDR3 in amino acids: CASSNPAGGRGWVTQYF. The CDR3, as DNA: TGTGCCAGCAGTAACCCCGCGGGGGGGCGGGGTTGGGTGACCCAGTACTTC.